This TCR beta chain stems from a study of shared clonotypes between healthy human individuals (TCRdb year 2020). With respect to the entire study: The cohort comprised a couple of women and three men aged 18 to 49 years. Per donor, three plates each were used for CD4 naive and CD4 memory, two for CD8 naive, and one for CD8 memory. To estimate repertoire size and how much clonotypes are shared between individuals, the study performed deep sequencing of blood TCR repertoires from a few healthy adults. Libraries were prepared and TCR repertoires were sequenced by different laboratories using diverse techniques, in order to increase sequencing depth and limit assay-specific biases. Per donor, leukapheresis produced somewhere between about 0.9 and 9 billion PBMCs.

Note on this clone: Its antigen target is currently unknown. No base quality values were provided; no much bigger clone lies one nucleotide off.

The donors were healthy, HIV-negative adults who had no recently reported acute infections or vaccinations. Only Caucasian adults living in Nashville, Tennessee, USA were represented among the donors. CD4+ T cells were enriched through magnetic negative selection, after which naive cells were positively selected on CD45RA and the remaining negative fraction served as the memory subset. Blood was collected by leukapheresis, and PBMCs were isolated by Ficoll-Histopaque density gradient centrifugation and then cryopreserved in liquid nitrogen vapor phase. Analytical flow cytometry was used to check the purity and quantity of each magnetically sorted T cell population. Genomic DNA was isolated from each sorted fraction and quantified by UV absorbance on a Nanodrop 2000c. The full study reports these points: Sharing across a handful of donors was observed for 5% to 6.5% of naive CD4, about 4% of naive CD8, roughly 2.4% of memory CD4, and about 0.4% of memory CD8 clonotypes. Naive subsets generally had larger estimated clonotype richness than memory subsets did. Pairwise subsampling led to the expectation that sequencing depth would affect the degree of clonotype sharing among donors. Because the study included a small number of donors, the genetic and exposure-history diversity represented was limited. Higher generation probabilities were observed for clonotypes shared by all four sorted-subset donors than for non-shared clonotypes. Only blood was sampled, and tissue TCR repertoires likely differ from those in blood. Incomplete sequencing was indicated by rarefaction of sorted-subset datasets, despite the large sequencing depth.

TCR CDR3 regions were amplified from genomic DNA by multiplex PCR using the deep immunoSEQ assay. For each cell subset, the extracted genomic DNA was distributed evenly across all wells of several immunoSEQ 96-well plates, and each plate served as one replicate. Each replicate PCR for sorted subsets received approximately 200 ng genomic DNA, equal to about 29,000 T cell genomes. Purified libraries were measured with a Qubit 3.0 fluorometer, size-checked on a Bioanalyzer 2100, and measured again with the KAPA Library Quantification kit. Each immunoSEQ 96-well plate was sequenced on its own single-read 150-cycle Illumina NextSeq 550 flow cell. The published analysis was carried out like this. Because the immunoSEQ output held only junctional sequences and lacked quality scores, the filtering could not match the filtering applied to full-length reads. Sequences were annotated with PyIR, a Python wrapper for IgBLAST v1.9, and V/J genes and CDR3 were assigned using IMGT germline references. Reads were filtered out if the reads had weak V/J assignments (E-value above 1e-6), no CDR3, stop codons, out-of-frame junctions, or ambiguous translated residues. V3J clonotypes were defined as sequences sharing an identical inferred V gene, J gene, and CDR3 amino acid sequence. Percentage overlap between repertoires was computed as shared unique clonotypes divided by the size of the smaller repertoire. RTK rarefaction, the Chao1 estimator, and Recon v2.1 estimates of unobserved clonotypes were used to assess repertoire richness. Generation probabilities for all TCRbeta clonotypes obtained by the gDNA method from a handful of donors were computed using OLGA. TCRdb retrieved this table from immuneACCESS and kept in-frame rearrangements only. Not all clones are present; in checked studies, unresolved V genes account for under half, and no reason is known for the remainder. The DNA gave D and trimming, while V, J and clone size come from that table. Recorded for this sample are hundreds of thousands of clones; 60% to 75% of them occurred a single time. The ten largest make up around 1.8% of the sample.

The receptor comes from a woman aged 30 to 39 in good health. The sequencing sample was made of memory CD4+ T cells sorted from blood. What the cell subset or site label conveys for this sample: CD45RA-negative fraction.

In nucleotide form, the sequence is TGTGCCAGTAGTTCCTTGGACAGCCGCTACGAGCAGTACTTC. Its coded protein is CASSSLDSRYEQYF. This chain joins TRBV19 to TRBJ2-7; the D region possibly corresponds to TRBD1 (6 bases align). V drops 5 bases and J drops 3 bases, leaving 14 bases in between. The CDR3 spans 14 residues, from the cysteine through the phenylalanine. Here the CDR3 DNA is all that survives: 42 bases in frame from base 1. CDR1 and CDR2, per the germline V gene (reference sequence), are LNHDA and SQIVND.